The present T cell receptor beta chain was sequenced within a study of cytomegalovirus exposure and HLA in healthy donors. Overall study context: Sequencing of about 179 million T cells in an earlier analysis found 120 million or so unique TCR beta sequences.

Primers: 60 Vbeta forward and 13 Jbeta reverse. Some clones are missing from TCRdb's copy, which holds only in-frame ones; the method was immunoSEQ multiplex PCR. The data hold approximately 150,000 clones, with approximately 83% observed a single time. CDR3 length: 15 residues. From germline, CDR1 is SSHAT and CDR2 FNYEAQ (reference sequence). The V and J ends lost 1 base and 0 bases respectively, with 7 bases between them. The sample comprised PBMCs. The chain has TRBV7-7 and TRBJ2-1, with D maybe TRBD1 (6 bases). This sequence was found in a woman aged 40 to 55 in good health and CMV-seronegative. The CDR3 DNA is TGTGCCAGCAGCTTAGGGACAGCCTCCTACAATGAGCAGTTCTTC. Amino acids: CASSLGTASYNEQFF.